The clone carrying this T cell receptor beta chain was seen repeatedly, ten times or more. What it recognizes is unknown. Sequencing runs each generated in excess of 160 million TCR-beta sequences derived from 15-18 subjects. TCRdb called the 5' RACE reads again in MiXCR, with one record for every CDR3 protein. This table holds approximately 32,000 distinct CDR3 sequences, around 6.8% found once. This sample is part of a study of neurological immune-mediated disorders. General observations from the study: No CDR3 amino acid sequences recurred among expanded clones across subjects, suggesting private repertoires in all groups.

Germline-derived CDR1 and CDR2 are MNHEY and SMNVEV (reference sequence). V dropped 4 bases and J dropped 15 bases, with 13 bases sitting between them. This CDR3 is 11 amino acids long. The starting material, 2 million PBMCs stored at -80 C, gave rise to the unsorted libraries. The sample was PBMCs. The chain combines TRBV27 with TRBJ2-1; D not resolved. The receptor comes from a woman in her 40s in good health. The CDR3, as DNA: TGTGCCAGCAGTTGTGTAAGCCCCCCGTTCTTC. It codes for CASSCVSPPFF.